One and the same sample provided the 13 T cell receptor beta chains below, sequenced in a study of brain T cells in children with intractable seizures. This sample's time point: blood from clinic visit 5 months post-surgery; TSC patient then seizure free. Generated by immunoSEQ multiplex PCR, the TCRdb table keeps only in-frame clones and is missing some. The profile covers about 340,000 clones, with 93% appearing a single time and around 6% taken by the ten largest. The sample consisted of peripheral blood, taken more than 4 months after surgery. The receptors originated from a boy under two years old with tuberous sclerosis and intractable seizures.

The chain uses TRBV7-3 and TRBJ2-2, with a possible D match to TRBD1 (7 bases). The V gene's germline CDR1 is SGHTA and CDR2 FQGTGA. CDR3 length: 15 amino acids. V lost 5 bases, J lost 9 bases, and 19 bases lay in between. The DNA of the CDR3 is TGTGCCAGCAGCACCACTAGCCAGGGGGTCCGGGAGCTGTTTTTT. This gives the protein CASSTTSQGVRELFF.

The chain recombines TRBV7-9 with TRBJ2-1; D gene ambiguous. Per the germline V gene, CDR1 is SEHNR and CDR2 is FQNEAQ (reference sequence). V lost 5 bases to trimming and J lost 4 bases, with 6 bases between them. The CDR3 contains 12 residues. The CDR3 bases are TGTGCCAGCAGCGCCGGTTACAATGAGCAGTTCTTC. This encodes CASSAGYNEQFF.

The chain is built from TRBV13 and TRBJ2-3, with 14 nucleotides matching TRBD2. The ends lost 5 bases at V and 6 bases at J; junction bases unmatched: 13. Germline V gene lookup returns CDR1 PRHDT and CDR2 FYEKMQ (reference sequence). The CDR3 covers 18 residues. Here the CDR3 reads CASSVRLAGGSNMDTQYF. CDR3 nucleotides: TGTGCCAGCAGCGTGCGACTAGCGGGGGGGTCCAATATGGATACGCAGTATTTT.

This chain connects TRBV27 to TRBJ2-7; D possibly matches TRBD1 or TRBD2 (5 bases each). The CDR3 sequence is 14 residues long. The germline CDR1 and CDR2 sequences are MNHEY and SMNVEV (reference sequence). Trimming removed 5 bases from V and 4 bases from J, with 15 bases in between. The CDR3 bases are TGTGCCAGCAGTGGGGACCCCCGCGGGTACGAGCAGTACTTC. Its protein is CASSGDPRGYEQYF.

The gene calls are TRBV7-3 and TRBJ2-1; D is ambiguous. CDR3 length: 13 amino acids. Germline CDR1 is SGHTA and CDR2 is FQGTGA. The ends were cut back, 5 bases at V and 5 bases at J, with 10 bases in the middle. The CDR3 bases are TGTGCCAGCAGCCTGGCACTCCACAATGAGCAGTTCTTC. This codes for CASSLALHNEQFF.

The CDR3 DNA reads as TGTGCCAGCAGTGACGGGGCGGCGGGTTCACCCCTCCACTTT. This translates into CASSDGAAGSPLHF. The chain couples TRBV2 to TRBJ1-6; a possible D gene is TRBD1 (5 bases). V was clipped by 3 bases and J by 9 bases, with 12 bases between them. CDR1 and CDR2 (germline): SNHLY, FYNNEI. The CDR3 runs 14 residues.

V usage is TRBV11-2 and J usage is TRBJ1-1, with TRBD1 matching 7 bases. The CDR3 consists of 16 residues. Germline-derived CDR1 and CDR2 are SGHAT and FQNNGV. With 2 bases clipped from V and 0 bases from J, the junction kept 6 bases outside the gene matches. CDR3 nucleotides: TGTGCCAGCAGCTTACCCCCGACAGGGTTGAACACTGAAGCTTTCTTT. Protein sequence: CASSLPPTGLNTEAFF.

This rearrangement joins TRBV11-1 to TRBJ1-5; D gene uncertain. Trimming left V 2 bases short and J 1 base short, with 3 bases between. The CDR3 extends over 13 amino acids. The germline CDR1 and CDR2 sequences are SGHAT and FQDESV (reference sequence). This CDR3 reads CASSLWSNQPQHF. The DNA of the CDR3 is TGTGCCAGCAGCTTATGGAGCAATCAGCCCCAGCATTTT.

The chain employs TRBV5-1 and TRBJ2-3; 7 bases map to TRBD2. Trimming took 4 bases from V and 2 from J; bases not matched to a gene: 7. Germline lookup yields CDR1 SGHRS and CDR2 YFSETQ. The CDR3 runs 15 residues. The DNA for the CDR3 is TGCGCCAGCAGCCTCGACGGGGGGTACACAGATACGCAGTATTTT. Translation: CASSLDGGYTDTQYF.

This clone was observed a handful of times. This chain uses TRBV18 with TRBJ2-7; D is unclear. The CDR3 is made up of 12 amino acids. Germline values: CDR1 KGHSH, CDR2 LQKENI. V was trimmed by 3 bases and J by 6 bases, leaving 9 bases between them. This chain's CDR3 is CASSPSIGEQYF. In DNA, the CDR3 is TGTGCCAGCTCACCCTCTATTGGCGAGCAGTACTTC.

The chain couples TRBV10-3 to TRBJ2-7; D unclear. The CDR3 has 15 amino acids. CDR1 and CDR2 from the germline V gene are ENHRY and SYGVKD. V shed 3 bases and J shed 0 bases, with 12 bases lying between them. In DNA form, the CDR3 reads TGTGCCATCAGTGAACAGTACTCTAGCTCCTACGAGCAGTACTTC. The encoded protein is CAISEQYSSSYEQYF.

The rearrangement links TRBV27 to TRBJ2-1; 7 positions agree with TRBD1. J gave up 4 bases and V 5 bases, and 8 bases lay outside the gene matches. Germline values: CDR1 MNHEY, CDR2 SMNVEV (reference sequence). CDR3 length: 15 residues. The CDR3 nucleotides are TGTGCCAGCAGTGCAACAGGGGCCCTTTACAATGAGCAGTTCTTC. Encoded protein: CASSATGALYNEQFF.

This clone was picked up a small number of times. The J gene is TRBJ2-2, the V gene TRBV27; 7 nucleotides match TRBD1. This CDR3 is built from 14 residues. Germline CDR1 MNHEY, CDR2 SMNVEV (reference sequence). V shed 9 bases, J shed 6 bases, and the junction held 10 bases outside the gene matches. As DNA, the CDR3 is TGTGCCAGGGAACAGGGGAAGGGGCCCGGGGAGCTGTTTTTT. This codes for CAREQGKGPGELFF.